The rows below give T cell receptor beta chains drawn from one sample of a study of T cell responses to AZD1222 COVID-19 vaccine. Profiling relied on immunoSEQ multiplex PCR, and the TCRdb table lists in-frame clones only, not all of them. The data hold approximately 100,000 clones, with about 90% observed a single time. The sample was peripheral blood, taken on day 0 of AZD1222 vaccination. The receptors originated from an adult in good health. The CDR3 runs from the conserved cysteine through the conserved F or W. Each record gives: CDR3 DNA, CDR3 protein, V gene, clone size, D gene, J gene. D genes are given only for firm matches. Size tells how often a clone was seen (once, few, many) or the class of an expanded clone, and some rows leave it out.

TGCGCCAGCAGTCAAGGGACTAGCTCCTACAATGAGCAGTTCTTC | CASSQGTSSYNEQFF | TRBV10-2 | - | TRBD2 | TRBJ2-1
TGTGCCAGCAGCGTACAGGGTTACGGGGCCAACGTCCTGACTTTC | CASSVQGYGANVLTF | TRBV9 | - | - | TRBJ2-6
TGTGCCAGCAGTCTATTACTCAACTATGGCTACACCTTC | CASSLLLNYGYTF | TRBV12-3/TRBV12-4 | - | - | TRBJ1-2
TGTGCCAGCAGGCCTACAGGGGGTAACTATGGCTACACCTTC | CASRPTGGNYGYTF | TRBV6-5 | - | TRBD1 | TRBJ1-2
TGTGCCAGCAGCTTAGACAGATATGGCTACACCTTC | CASSLDRYGYTF | TRBV7-9 | - | - | TRBJ1-2
TGTGCCAGCAGCGTAGCTGACAGGGCTGGCTACACCTTC | CASSVADRAGYTF | TRBV9 | - | TRBD1 | TRBJ1-2
TGCGCCAGCAGCCAAGAAAGGAGCCGGACCTACGAGCAGTACTTC | CASSQERSRTYEQYF | TRBV4-3 | - | - | TRBJ2-7
TGTGCCAGTAGTCCCGGACGGGATCGCTCAGGCTACACCTTC | CASSPGRDRSGYTF | TRBV19 | - | - | TRBJ1-2
TGTGCCAGCAGCGTACGAGGGTCGGTGAACACTGAAGCTTTCTTT | CASSVRGSVNTEAFF | TRBV9 | - | - | TRBJ1-1
TGTGCCAGCAGTCTAGACAGGGCGGGGGGCTACACCTTC | CASSLDRAGGYTF | TRBV2 | - | TRBD1 | TRBJ1-2
TGTGCCAGCACTTGGACAGGGTTAGGCAATCAGCCCCAGCATTTT | CASTWTGLGNQPQHF | TRBV6-5 | - | TRBD1 | TRBJ1-5
TGTGCCAGCACCCAAGGGGGGTACGGCGGCTACACCTTC | CASTQGGYGGYTF | TRBV6-5 | - | - | TRBJ1-2
TGTGCCAGCAACGATAGTGGGAGGGCAGATCGCTCCTACAATGAGCAGTTCTTC | CASNDSGRADRSYNEQFF | TRBV7-6 | few | TRBD2 | TRBJ2-1
TGTGCCAGCTCACTGGACAGGCAACAAGAGACCCAGTACTTC | CASSLDRQQETQYF | TRBV18 | - | TRBD1 | TRBJ2-5
TGTGCCAGCAGCCAAGTGGGGCATAATGAAAAACTGTTTTTT | CASSQVGHNEKLFF | TRBV4-2 | - | - | TRBJ1-4
TGTGCCAGCTTGGAGCAGATGAACACTGAAGCTTTCTTT | CASLEQMNTEAFF | TRBV6-5 | - | - | TRBJ1-1
TGTGCTAGTGGTGGGACAGGGGAGGTGAACACTGAAGCTTTCTTT | CASGGTGEVNTEAFF | TRBV12-5 | few | TRBD1 | TRBJ1-1
TGTGCCAGCAGCTTGGTACGGGGAACCGCAAGGAATGAGCAGTTCTTC | CASSLVRGTARNEQFF | TRBV5-4 | - | - | TRBJ2-1
TGTGCCAGCAGTGAACTTTACAGGGAGGCTGAGCAGTTCTTC | CASSELYREAEQFF | TRBV2 | - | - | TRBJ2-1
TGCAGCGTTGAAGGGACAGGGGGATACGAGCAGTACTTC | CSVEGTGGYEQYF | TRBV29-1 | once | TRBD1 | TRBJ2-7
TGTGCCAGTAGTCCCGGTGGAGGGGTACAGGGCGCCCAGCATTTT | CASSPGGGVQGAQHF | TRBV19 | - | - | TRBJ1-5
TGTGCCTGGGGGACAGGGGTTGAAGCTTTCTTT | CAWGTGVEAFF | TRBV30 | once | TRBD1 | TRBJ1-1
TGTGCCAGCAGCCCCTGGACTAGCGGTCAGTCCTACAATGAGCAGTTCTTC | CASSPWTSGQSYNEQFF | TRBV14 | once | TRBD2 | TRBJ2-1
TGTGCCTGGAGTTATCTGACAGGTCTCACCAATGGCTACACCTTC | CAWSYLTGLTNGYTF | TRBV30 | - | - | TRBJ1-2
TGCGCCAGCAGCTCACCCGGGACAGGGGTGGATGAAGCTTTCTTT | CASSSPGTGVDEAFF | TRBV5-1 | - | TRBD1 | TRBJ1-1
TGTGCCAGCAGTGGTAGCTCTGGGGCCAACGTCCTGACTTTC | CASSGSSGANVLTF | TRBV27 | - | - | TRBJ2-6
TGCGCCAGCAGCTCCCGTTTGGCCAGGGGGGATACGCAGTATTTT | CASSSRLARGDTQYF | TRBV5-1 | - | TRBD1 | TRBJ2-3
TGTGCCACCGCGACAGCGGATGAGCAGTTCTTC | CATATADEQFF | TRBV24-1 | - | - | TRBJ2-1
TGCGCCAGCAGCACCGCGGGACAGGACTACAATGAGCAGTTCTTC | CASSTAGQDYNEQFF | TRBV5-1 | - | TRBD1 | TRBJ2-1
TGTGCCAGCTCACCAGGGGGAATCGAGCAGTACTTC | CASSPGGIEQYF | TRBV18 | - | - | TRBJ2-7
TGTGCCAGCAGCGTAAGGGGGACTACTGGCTACACCTTC | CASSVRGTTGYTF | TRBV9 | once | - | TRBJ1-2
TGTGCCAGTAGTACTGCTTTAAATCAGCCCCAGCATTTT | CASSTALNQPQHF | TRBV19 | - | - | TRBJ1-5
TGCGCCAGCAGCTCTCAGGGGGACACTGAAGCTTTCTTT | CASSSQGDTEAFF | TRBV5-1 | - | TRBD1 | TRBJ1-1
TGTGCCAGTAGTGCAGGGGGTACCCCTTCACCCCTCCACTTT | CASSAGGTPSPLHF | TRBV19 | - | TRBD1 | TRBJ1-6
TGTGCCATCAGTGAGTCAATCAGCCTAGCGGGAGGAGACGAGCAGTACTTC | CAISESISLAGGDEQYF | TRBV10-3 | - | TRBD2 | TRBJ2-7
TGTGCCACCAGTGACCCCAGGACCCAAGAGACCCAGTACTTC | CATSDPRTQETQYF | TRBV24-1 | - | - | TRBJ2-5
TGTGCCAGCCGGCGAGAAAATGAGCAGTTCTTC | CASRRENEQFF | TRBV7-8 | - | - | TRBJ2-1
TGTGCCAGCCACGATCCCGGACAGGGCTTTAATGAAAAACTGTTTTTT | CASHDPGQGFNEKLFF | TRBV19 | once | TRBD1 | TRBJ1-4
TGTGCCTGGGGCGACGGGTGGGGCTACACCTTC | CAWGDGWGYTF | TRBV30 | - | - | TRBJ1-2
TGTGCCCCCGGCAGTAACTATGGCTACACCTTC | CAPGSNYGYTF | TRBV2 | - | - | TRBJ1-2
TGTGCCAGCAGCTCGGGACAGGCGGAGACCCAGTACTTC | CASSSGQAETQYF | TRBV5-6 | - | TRBD1 | TRBJ2-5
TGTGCCAGCAGCCTGGACAGTTATGGCTACACCTTC | CASSLDSYGYTF | TRBV5-4 | - | - | TRBJ1-2
TGTGCCAGCAGGCGTTTAATGGGGACGGACGATAGCAATCAGCCCCAGCATTTT | CASRRLMGTDDSNQPQHF | TRBV5-8 | - | - | TRBJ1-5
TGTGCCAGCAGCCAAGACTTCGGGGAAAGGGAGCTGTTTTTT | CASSQDFGERELFF | TRBV3-1/TRBV3-2 | - | - | TRBJ2-2
TGCAGCGTGGGAACAGGGGGGAATCAGCCCCAGCATTTT | CSVGTGGNQPQHF | TRBV29-1 | - | TRBD1 | TRBJ1-5
TGTGCCAGCAGTCTGAACATGAACACTGAAGCTTTCTTT | CASSLNMNTEAFF | TRBV28 | - | - | TRBJ1-1
TGTGCCAGCAGCGCCTCTCCACTAGCGGGGGGACAGTATTTT | CASSASPLAGGQYF | TRBV9 | few | TRBD2 | TRBJ2-3
TGTGCCACCAGTGATCAGGGGGGCACTGAAGCTTTCTTT | CATSDQGGTEAFF | TRBV24-1 | - | TRBD1 | TRBJ1-1
TGCGCCAGCAGCTCGGGACTCTTAGGGATAGCAGATACGCAGTATTTT | CASSSGLLGIADTQYF | TRBV5-1 | - | - | TRBJ2-3
TGCAGACCGACAGGGAGTCGGGGCTACACCTTC | CRPTGSRGYTF | TRBV20-1 | - | TRBD1 | TRBJ1-2
TGCGCCAGCAGCCTCGGACAGGTTATTACAACTAATGAAAAACTGTTTTTT | CASSLGQVITTNEKLFF | TRBV4-1 | - | TRBD1 | TRBJ1-4
TGTGCCAGCAGCTTGGGGCCAGAGTATCAGCCCCAGCATTTT | CASSLGPEYQPQHF | TRBV5-8 | - | - | TRBJ1-5
TGTGCCAGCAGCCTCGCCGGGGGAGGTCCCTACGAGCAGTACTTC | CASSLAGGGPYEQYF | TRBV7-8 | few | - | TRBJ2-7